This is a list of T cell receptor beta chains from one sample in a study of cytomegalovirus exposure and HLA in healthy donors. Profiling relied on immunoSEQ multiplex PCR, and the TCRdb table lists in-frame clones only, not all of them. The sample lists about 140,000 clones; around 80% were seen once. Input material: PBMCs. Source of these receptors: a middle-aged man in good health and CMV-seronegative. Both conserved end residues are part of each CDR3. The order of the fields is V gene, D gene, clone size, J gene, CDR3 protein, CDR3 DNA. A D gene is named only where the DNA matches it firmly. The listing skips clone size in some rows; elsewhere it reads once, few, many or a size class.

>TRBV7-9|-|-|TRBJ1-1
CASSLVGQCEAFF
TGTGCCAGCAGCTTAGTTGGTCAGTGTGAAGCTTTCTTT
>TRBV27|-|few|TRBJ1-2
CASSSQGPYGYTF
TGTGCCAGCAGCTCACAGGGACCCTATGGCTACACCTTC
>TRBV5-8|TRBD1|-|TRBJ1-1
CASSRQGSNTEAFF
TGTGCCAGCAGCCGACAGGGCTCGAACACTGAAGCTTTCTTT
>TRBV28|TRBD1|-|TRBJ2-7
CASRLRDRGYEQYF
TGTGCCAGCAGGCTCCGGGACAGGGGCTACGAGCAGTACTTC
>TRBV5-1|TRBD1|-|TRBJ1-1
CASSLGDSRVLEAFF
TGCGCCAGCAGCCTCGGGGACAGCCGGGTTCTTGAAGCTTTCTTT
>TRBV9|-|-|TRBJ1-1
CASSVAPENTEAFF
TGTGCCAGCAGCGTAGCCCCAGAGAACACTGAAGCTTTCTTT
>TRBV28|TRBD1|-|TRBJ1-4
CATMPGGVEKLFF
TGTGCCACCATGCCAGGGGGAGTCGAAAAACTGTTTTTT
>TRBV19|TRBD1|-|TRBJ1-5
CASSTRGGSQPQHF
TGTGCCAGTAGTACCCGAGGGGGCAGTCAGCCCCAGCATTTT
>TRBV4-2|-|-|TRBJ2-1
CASSQLRGGAYNEQFF
TGTGCCAGCAGCCAATTAAGAGGGGGGGCCTACAATGAGCAGTTCTTC
>TRBV6-1|-|few|TRBJ1-5
CASRGTGNQPQHF
TGTGCCAGCAGAGGAACGGGGAATCAGCCCCAGCATTTT
>TRBV29-1|-|-|TRBJ1-5
CSVGDTRGNQPQHF
TGCAGCGTGGGGGACACCAGGGGCAATCAGCCCCAGCATTTT
>TRBV5-6|-|few|TRBJ1-1
CASSSEGVWRTEAFF
TGTGCCAGCAGCTCCGAGGGGGTCTGGCGAACTGAAGCTTTCTTT
>TRBV6-6|-|-|TRBJ1-2
CATHGSTVNGYTF
TGTGCCACCCACGGATCGACAGTTAATGGCTACACCTTC
>TRBV30|TRBD1|-|TRBJ1-3
CAWLTGSGNTIYF
TGTGCCTGGTTGACAGGGTCTGGAAACACCATATATTTT
>TRBV5-4|TRBD1|-|TRBJ2-7
CASSLASAGGPYEQYF
TGTGCCAGCAGCTTGGCCTCGGCAGGGGGACCCTACGAGCAGTACTTC
>TRBV11-2|-|-|TRBJ2-3
CASSLDTRDKHTDTQYF
TGTGCCAGCAGCTTAGATACTCGGGACAAACACACAGATACGCAGTATTTT
>TRBV19|TRBD1|-|TRBJ1-5
CASNRDRALDQPQHF
TGTGCCAGTAATCGGGACAGAGCTTTAGATCAGCCCCAGCATTTT
>TRBV15|-|-|TRBJ1-3
CATSRDNGARNTIYF
TGTGCCACCAGCAGAGATAATGGGGCTAGAAACACCATATATTTT
>TRBV7-9|-|-|TRBJ1-2
CAVGGQSDGYTF
TGTGCCGTCGGGGGGCAGTCTGACGGCTACACCTTC
>TRBV6-5|TRBD2|-|TRBJ2-1
CASSYSTGGPDEQFF
TGTGCCAGCAGTTACTCGACGGGGGGGCCGGATGAGCAGTTCTTC
>TRBV28|-|-|TRBJ1-6
CASTDSPYSPLHF
TGTGCCAGCACGGACAGCCCATATTCACCCCTCCACTTT
>TRBV5-6|TRBD1|-|TRBJ2-7
CASRTGTGNPYEQYF
TGTGCCAGCAGAACCGGGACAGGGAACCCCTACGAGCAGTACTTC
>TRBV4-1|TRBD1|-|TRBJ1-6
CASSPDRGLSPLHF
TGCGCCAGCAGCCCGGACAGGGGGCTTTCACCCCTCCACTTT
>TRBV20-1|-|-|TRBJ2-5
CSALDMETQYF
TGCAGTGCTCTAGATATGGAGACCCAGTACTTC